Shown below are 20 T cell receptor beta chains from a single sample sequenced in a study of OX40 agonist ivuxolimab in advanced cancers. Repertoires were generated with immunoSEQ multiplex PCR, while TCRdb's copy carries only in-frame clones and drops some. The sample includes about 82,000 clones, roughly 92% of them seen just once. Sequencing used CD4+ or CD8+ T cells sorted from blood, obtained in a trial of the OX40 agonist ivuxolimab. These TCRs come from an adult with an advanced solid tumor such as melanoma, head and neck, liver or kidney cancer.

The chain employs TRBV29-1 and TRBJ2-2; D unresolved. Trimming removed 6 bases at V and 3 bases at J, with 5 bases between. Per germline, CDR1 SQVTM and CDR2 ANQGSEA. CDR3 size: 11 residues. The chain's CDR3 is CSVGHTGELFF. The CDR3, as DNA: TGCAGCGTCGGACACACCGGGGAGCTGTTTTTT.

As DNA, the CDR3 is TGTGCCAGCAGTTTATCCCCAGGGTCGTACACAGATACGCAGTATTTT. This gives the protein CASSLSPGSYTDTQYF. The gene calls are TRBV27 and TRBJ2-3; D possibly corresponds to TRBD1 (5 bases). The V and J ends lost 0 bases and 2 bases respectively, with 12 bases between them. CDR1 MNHEY and CDR2 SMNVEV come from the germline V gene (reference sequence). The CDR3 has 16 amino acids.

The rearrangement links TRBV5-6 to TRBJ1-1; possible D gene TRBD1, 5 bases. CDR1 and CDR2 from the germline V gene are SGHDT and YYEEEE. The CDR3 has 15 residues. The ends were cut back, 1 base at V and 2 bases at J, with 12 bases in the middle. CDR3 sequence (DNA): TGTGCCAGCAGCTTGTGGGGGAGACCAAACACTGAAGCTTTCTTT. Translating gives CASSLWGRPNTEAFF.

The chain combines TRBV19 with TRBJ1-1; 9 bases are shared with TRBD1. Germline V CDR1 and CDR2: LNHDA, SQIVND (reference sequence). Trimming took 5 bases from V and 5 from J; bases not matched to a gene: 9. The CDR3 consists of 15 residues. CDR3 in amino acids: CASSWGTGRETEAFF. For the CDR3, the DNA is TGTGCCAGTAGTTGGGGGACAGGGCGAGAAACTGAAGCTTTCTTT. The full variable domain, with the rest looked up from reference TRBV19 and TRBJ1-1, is DGGITQSPKYLFRKEGQNVTLSCEQNLNHDAMYWYRQDPGQGLRLIYYSQIVNDFQKGDIAEGYSVSREKKESFPLTVTSAQKNPTAFYLCASSWGTGRETEAFFGQGTRLTVV.

CDR3 nucleotide sequence: TGTGCCGCCGAAGCGGGGGGGACCTACTACGAGCAGTACTTC. Amino acid sequence: CAAEAGGTYYEQYF. The J gene is TRBJ2-7, the V gene TRBV6-1; the match to TRBD2 covers 10 bases. The CDR3 has 14 amino acids. The V and J ends lost 11 bases and 3 bases, in that order; junction bases with no gene match: 10. Germline CDR1 is MNHNS and CDR2 is SASEGT.

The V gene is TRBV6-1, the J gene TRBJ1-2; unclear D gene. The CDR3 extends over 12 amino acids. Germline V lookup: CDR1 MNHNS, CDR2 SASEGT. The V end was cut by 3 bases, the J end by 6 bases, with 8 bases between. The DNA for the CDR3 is TGTGCCAGCAGTGAGAGTGGGAATGGCTACACCTTC. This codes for CASSESGNGYTF.

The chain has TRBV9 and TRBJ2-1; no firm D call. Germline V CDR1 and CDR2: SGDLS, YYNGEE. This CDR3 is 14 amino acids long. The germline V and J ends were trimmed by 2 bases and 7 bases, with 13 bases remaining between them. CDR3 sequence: CASSVASGFNEQFF. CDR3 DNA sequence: TGTGCCAGCAGCGTTGCTTCGGGCTTTAATGAGCAGTTCTTC.

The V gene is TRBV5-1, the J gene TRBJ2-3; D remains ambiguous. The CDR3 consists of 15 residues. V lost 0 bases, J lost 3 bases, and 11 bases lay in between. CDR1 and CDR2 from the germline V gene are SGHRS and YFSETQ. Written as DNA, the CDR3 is TGCGCCAGCAGCTTGGTTGGCGCTCAAACAGATACGCAGTATTTT. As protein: CASSLVGAQTDTQYF.

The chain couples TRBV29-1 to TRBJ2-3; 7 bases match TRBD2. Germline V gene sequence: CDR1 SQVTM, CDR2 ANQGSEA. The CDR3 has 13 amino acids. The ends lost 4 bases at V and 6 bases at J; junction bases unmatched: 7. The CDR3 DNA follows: TGCAGCGTTGCATTAGCGGGTTGGGATACGCAGTATTTT. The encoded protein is CSVALAGWDTQYF.

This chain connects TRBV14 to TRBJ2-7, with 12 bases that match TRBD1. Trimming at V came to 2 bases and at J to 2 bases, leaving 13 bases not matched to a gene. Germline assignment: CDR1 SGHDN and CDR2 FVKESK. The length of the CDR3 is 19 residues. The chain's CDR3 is CASSQTGTGGHIRTYEQYF. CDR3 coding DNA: TGTGCCAGCAGCCAAACCGGGACAGGGGGCCATATCCGGACCTACGAGCAGTACTTC.

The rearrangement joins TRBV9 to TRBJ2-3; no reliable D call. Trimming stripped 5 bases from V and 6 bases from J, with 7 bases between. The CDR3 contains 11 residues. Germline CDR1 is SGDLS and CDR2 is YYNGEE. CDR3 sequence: CASRAGDTQYF. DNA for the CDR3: TGTGCCAGCAGAGCTGGGGATACGCAGTATTTT.

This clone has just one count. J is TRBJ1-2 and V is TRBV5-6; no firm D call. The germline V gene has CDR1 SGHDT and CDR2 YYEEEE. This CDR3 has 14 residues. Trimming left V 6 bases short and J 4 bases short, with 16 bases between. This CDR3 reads CASIIGQAGYGYTF. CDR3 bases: TGTGCCAGCATTATCGGGCAGGCCGGCTATGGCTACACCTTC.

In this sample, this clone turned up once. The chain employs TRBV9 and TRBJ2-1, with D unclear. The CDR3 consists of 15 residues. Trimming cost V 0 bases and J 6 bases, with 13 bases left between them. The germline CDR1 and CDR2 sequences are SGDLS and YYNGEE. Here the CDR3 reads CASSVVGQWFNEQFF. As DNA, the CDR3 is TGTGCCAGCAGCGTAGTAGGGCAATGGTTCAATGAGCAGTTCTTC.

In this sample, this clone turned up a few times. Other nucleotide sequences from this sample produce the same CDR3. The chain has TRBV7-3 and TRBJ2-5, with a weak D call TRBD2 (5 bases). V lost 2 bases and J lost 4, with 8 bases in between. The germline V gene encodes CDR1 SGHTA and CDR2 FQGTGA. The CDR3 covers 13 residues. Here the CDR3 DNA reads TGTGCCAGCAGCTTAGAACGGGGAGAGACCCAGTACTTC. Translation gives CASSLERGETQYF.

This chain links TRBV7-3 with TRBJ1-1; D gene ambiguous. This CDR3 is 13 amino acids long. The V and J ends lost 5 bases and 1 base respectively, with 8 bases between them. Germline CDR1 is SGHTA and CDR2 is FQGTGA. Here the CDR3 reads CASSNTRNTEAFF. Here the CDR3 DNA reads TGTGCCAGCAGCAACACAAGGAACACTGAAGCTTTCTTT.

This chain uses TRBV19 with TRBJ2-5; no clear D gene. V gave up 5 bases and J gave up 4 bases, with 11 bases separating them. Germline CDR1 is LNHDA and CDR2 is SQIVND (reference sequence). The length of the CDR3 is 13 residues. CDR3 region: CASSSLVGETQYF. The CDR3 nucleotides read TGTGCCAGTAGTTCTCTAGTGGGAGAGACCCAGTACTTC.

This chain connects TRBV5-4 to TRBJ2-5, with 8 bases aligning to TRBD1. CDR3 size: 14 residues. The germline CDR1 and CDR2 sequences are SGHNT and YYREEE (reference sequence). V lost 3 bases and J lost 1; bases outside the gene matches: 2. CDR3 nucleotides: TGTGCCAGCAGCTCGGGACAGGCCCAAGAGACCCAGTACTTC. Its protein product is CASSSGQAQETQYF.

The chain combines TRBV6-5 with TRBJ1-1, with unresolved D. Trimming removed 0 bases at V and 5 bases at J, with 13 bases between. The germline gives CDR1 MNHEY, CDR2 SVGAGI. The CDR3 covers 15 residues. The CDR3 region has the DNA TGTGCCAGCAGTTACTCGCCGGGATCGGAAACTGAAGCTTTCTTT. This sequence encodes CASSYSPGSETEAFF.

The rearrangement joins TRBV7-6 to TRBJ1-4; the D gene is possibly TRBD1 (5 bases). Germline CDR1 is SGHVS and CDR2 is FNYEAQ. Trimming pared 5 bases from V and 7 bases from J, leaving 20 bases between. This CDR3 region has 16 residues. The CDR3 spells CASSPRGLRDREKLFF. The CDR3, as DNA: TGTGCCAGCAGCCCTAGAGGGCTCAGGGATCGTGAAAAACTGTTTTTT.

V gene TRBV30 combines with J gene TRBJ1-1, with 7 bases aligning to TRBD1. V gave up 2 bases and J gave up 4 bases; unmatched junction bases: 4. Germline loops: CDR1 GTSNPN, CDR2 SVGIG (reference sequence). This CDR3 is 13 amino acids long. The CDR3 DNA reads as TGTGCCTGGAGTTTCCAGGGGGGCACTGAAGCTTTCTTT. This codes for CAWSFQGGTEAFF.